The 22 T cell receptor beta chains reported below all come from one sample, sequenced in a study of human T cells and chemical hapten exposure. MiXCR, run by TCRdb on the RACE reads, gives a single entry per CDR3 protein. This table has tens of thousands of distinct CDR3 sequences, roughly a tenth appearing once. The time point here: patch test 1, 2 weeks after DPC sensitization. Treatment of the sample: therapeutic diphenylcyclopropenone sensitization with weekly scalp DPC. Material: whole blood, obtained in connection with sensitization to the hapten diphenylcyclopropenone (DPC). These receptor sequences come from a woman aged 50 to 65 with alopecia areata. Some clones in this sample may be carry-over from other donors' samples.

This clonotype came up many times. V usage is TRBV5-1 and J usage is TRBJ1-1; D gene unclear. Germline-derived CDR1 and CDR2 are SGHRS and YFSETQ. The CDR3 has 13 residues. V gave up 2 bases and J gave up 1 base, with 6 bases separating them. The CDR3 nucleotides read TGCGCCAGCAGCTTACACGAGAACACTGAAGCTTTCTTT. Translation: CASSLHENTEAFF.

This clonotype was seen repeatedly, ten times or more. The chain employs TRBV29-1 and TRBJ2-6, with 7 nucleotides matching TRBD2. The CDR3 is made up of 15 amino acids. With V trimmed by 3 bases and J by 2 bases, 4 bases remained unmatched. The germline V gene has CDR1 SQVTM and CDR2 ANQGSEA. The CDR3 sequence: CSVDGGMAGANVLTF. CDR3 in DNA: TGCAGCGTTGACGGGGGGATGGCTGGGGCCAACGTCCTGACTTTC. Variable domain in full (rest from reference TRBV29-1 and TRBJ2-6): SAVISQKPSRDICQRGTSLTIQCQVDSQVTMMFWYRQQPGQSLTLIATANQGSEATYESGFVIDKFPISRPNLTFSTLTVSNMSPEDSSIYLCSVDGGMAGANVLTFGAGSRLTVL.

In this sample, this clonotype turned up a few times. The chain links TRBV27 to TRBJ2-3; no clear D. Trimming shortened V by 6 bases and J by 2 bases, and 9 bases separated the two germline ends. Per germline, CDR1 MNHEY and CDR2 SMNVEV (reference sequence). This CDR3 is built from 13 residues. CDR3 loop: CASSLQFTDTQYF. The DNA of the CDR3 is TGTGCCAGCAGCCTCCAATTCACAGATACGCAGTATTTT.

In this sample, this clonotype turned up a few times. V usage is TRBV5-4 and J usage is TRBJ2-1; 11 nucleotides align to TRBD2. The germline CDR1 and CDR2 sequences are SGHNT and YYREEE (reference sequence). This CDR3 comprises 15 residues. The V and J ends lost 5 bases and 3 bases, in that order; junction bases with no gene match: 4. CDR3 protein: CASRTGTSGYNEQFF. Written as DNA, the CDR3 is TGTGCCAGCAGGACCGGGACTAGCGGCTACAATGAGCAGTTCTTC.

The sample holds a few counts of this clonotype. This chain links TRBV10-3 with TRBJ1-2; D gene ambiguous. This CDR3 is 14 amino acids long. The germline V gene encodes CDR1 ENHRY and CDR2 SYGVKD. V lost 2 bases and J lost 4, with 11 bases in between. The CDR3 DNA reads TGTGCCATCAGTGAGGGAGGGTTCGGCTATGGCTACACCTTC. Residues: CAISEGGFGYGYTF.

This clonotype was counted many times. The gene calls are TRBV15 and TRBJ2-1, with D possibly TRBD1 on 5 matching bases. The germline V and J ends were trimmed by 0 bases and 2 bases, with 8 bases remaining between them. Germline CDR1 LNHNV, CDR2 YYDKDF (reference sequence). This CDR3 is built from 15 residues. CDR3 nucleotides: TGTGCCACCAGCAGAGAGCAGGGAACCTACAATGAGCAGTTCTTC. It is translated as CATSREQGTYNEQFF.

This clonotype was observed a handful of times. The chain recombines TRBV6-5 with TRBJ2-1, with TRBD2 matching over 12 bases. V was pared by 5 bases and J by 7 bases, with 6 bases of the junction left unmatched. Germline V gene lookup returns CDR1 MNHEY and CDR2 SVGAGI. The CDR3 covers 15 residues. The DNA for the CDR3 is TGTGCCAGCAGTACCGGACTAGCGGGACATAATGAGCAGTTCTTC. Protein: CASSTGLAGHNEQFF.

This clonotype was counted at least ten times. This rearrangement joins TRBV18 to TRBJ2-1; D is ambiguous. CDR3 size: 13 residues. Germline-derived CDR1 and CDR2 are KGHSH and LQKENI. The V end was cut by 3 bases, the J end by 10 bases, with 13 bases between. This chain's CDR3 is CASSPPVKSEQFF. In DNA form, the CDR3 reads TGTGCCAGCTCACCCCCCGTGAAAAGCGAGCAGTTCTTC.

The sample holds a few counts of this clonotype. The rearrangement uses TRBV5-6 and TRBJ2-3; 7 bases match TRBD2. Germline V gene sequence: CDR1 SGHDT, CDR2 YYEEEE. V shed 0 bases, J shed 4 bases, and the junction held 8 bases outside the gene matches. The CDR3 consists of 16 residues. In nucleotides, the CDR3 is TGTGCCAGCAGCTTGGCCCCTAGCGGCGGGGCAGATACGCAGTATTTT. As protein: CASSLAPSGGADTQYF.

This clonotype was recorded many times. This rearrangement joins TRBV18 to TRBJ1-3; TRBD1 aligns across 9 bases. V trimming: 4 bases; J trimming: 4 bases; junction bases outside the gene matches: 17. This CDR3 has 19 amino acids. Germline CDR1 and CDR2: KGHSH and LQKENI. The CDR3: CASSRLEDRGSFSGNTIYF. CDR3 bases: TGTGCCAGCTCACGATTAGAAGACAGGGGGTCCTTCAGCGGAAACACCATATATTTT.

CDR3 region: CASSRRDSQETQYF. As DNA, the CDR3 is TGCGCCAGCAGCAGACGGGACAGCCAAGAGACCCAGTACTTC. V usage is TRBV5-1 and J usage is TRBJ2-5, with TRBD1 identical over 7 bases. The V gene end was trimmed by 4 bases and the J gene end by 1 base; junction bases not matched to a gene: 4. Per the germline V gene, CDR1 is SGHRS and CDR2 is YFSETQ. This CDR3 spans 14 amino acids.

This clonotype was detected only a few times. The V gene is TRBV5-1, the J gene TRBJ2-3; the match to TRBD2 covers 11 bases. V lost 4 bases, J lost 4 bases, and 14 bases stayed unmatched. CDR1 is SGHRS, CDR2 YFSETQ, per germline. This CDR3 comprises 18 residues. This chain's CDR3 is CASSLPTVAGGPADTQYF. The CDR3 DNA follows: TGCGCCAGCAGCCTCCCAACCGTAGCGGGGGGGCCAGCAGATACGCAGTATTTT.

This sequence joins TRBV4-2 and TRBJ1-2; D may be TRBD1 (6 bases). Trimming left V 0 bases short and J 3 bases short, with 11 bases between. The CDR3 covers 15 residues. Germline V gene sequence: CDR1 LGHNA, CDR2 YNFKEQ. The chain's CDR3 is CASSQEGGEDYGYTF. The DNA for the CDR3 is TGTGCCAGCAGCCAAGAGGGGGGCGAGGACTATGGCTACACCTTC.

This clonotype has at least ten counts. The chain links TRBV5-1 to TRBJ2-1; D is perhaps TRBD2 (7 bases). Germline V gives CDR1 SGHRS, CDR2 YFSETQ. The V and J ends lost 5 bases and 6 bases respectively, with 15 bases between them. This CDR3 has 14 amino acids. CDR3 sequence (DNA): TGCGCCAGCAGAATGGGGGCTAGCGGCAATGAGCAGTTCTTC. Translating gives CASRMGASGNEQFF.

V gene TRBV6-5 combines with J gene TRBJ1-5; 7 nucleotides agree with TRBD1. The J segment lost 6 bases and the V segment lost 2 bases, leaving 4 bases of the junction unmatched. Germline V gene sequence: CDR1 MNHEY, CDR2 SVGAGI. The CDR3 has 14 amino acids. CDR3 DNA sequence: TGTGCCAGCAGTTACGGGGCAGGGGGTCAGCCCCAGCATTTT. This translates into CASSYGAGGQPQHF.

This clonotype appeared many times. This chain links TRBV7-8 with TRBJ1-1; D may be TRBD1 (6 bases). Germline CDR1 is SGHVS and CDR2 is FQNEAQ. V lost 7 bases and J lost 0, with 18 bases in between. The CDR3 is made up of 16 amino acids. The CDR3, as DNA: TGTGCCAGCAACAAACTTACGGGGGCTCTGAACACTGAAGCTTTCTTT. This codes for CASNKLTGALNTEAFF.

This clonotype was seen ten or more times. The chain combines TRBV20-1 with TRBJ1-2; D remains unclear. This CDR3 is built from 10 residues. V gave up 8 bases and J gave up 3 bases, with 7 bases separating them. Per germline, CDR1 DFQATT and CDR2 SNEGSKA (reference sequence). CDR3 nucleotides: TGCAGTACGTTTGACTATGGCTACACCTTC. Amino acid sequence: CSTFDYGYTF.

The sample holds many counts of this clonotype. The CDR3 nucleotides read TGTGCCAGCAGCCAAGGAAGGGAGCCCCAGCATTTT. Its protein is CASSQGREPQHF. The rearrangement uses TRBV14 and TRBJ1-5, with D unresolved. Trimming left V 1 base short and J 8 bases short, with 6 bases between. Germline CDR1 is SGHDN and CDR2 is FVKESK. This CDR3 has 12 amino acids. The full variable domain, with the rest looked up from reference TRBV14 and TRBJ1-5, is EAGVTQFPSHSVIEKGQTVTLRCDPISGHDNLYWYRRVMGKEIKFLLHFVKESKQDESGMPNNRFLAERTGGTYSTLKVQPAELEDSGVYFCASSQGREPQHFGDGTRLSIL.

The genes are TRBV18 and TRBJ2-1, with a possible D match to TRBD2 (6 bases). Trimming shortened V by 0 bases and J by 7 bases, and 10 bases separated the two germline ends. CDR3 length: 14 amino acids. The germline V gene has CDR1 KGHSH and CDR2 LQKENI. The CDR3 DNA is TGTGCCAGCTCACCACCGGGAGGCATAAATGAGCAGTTCTTC. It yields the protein CASSPPGGINEQFF.

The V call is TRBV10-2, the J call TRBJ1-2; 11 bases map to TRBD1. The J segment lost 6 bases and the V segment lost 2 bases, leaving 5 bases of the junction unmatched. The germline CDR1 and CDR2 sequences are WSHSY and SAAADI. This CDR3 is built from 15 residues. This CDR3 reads CASSETGGQGDGYTF. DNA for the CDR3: TGCGCCAGCAGTGAGACCGGGGGACAGGGGGATGGCTACACCTTC.

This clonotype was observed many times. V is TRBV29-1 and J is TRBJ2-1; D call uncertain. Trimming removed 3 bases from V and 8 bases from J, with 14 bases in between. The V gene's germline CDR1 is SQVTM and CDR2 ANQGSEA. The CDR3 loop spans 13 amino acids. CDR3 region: CSVDLRLGDEQFF. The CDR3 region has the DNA TGCAGCGTTGATTTAAGGTTAGGAGATGAGCAGTTCTTC.

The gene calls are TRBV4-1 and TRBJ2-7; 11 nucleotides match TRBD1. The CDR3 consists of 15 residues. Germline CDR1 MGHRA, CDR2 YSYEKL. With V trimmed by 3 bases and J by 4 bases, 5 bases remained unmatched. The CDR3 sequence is CASSHAGTGGYEQYF. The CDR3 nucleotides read TGCGCCAGCAGCCATGCCGGGACAGGGGGTTACGAGCAGTACTTC.